A single sample gave rise to the 27 T cell receptor beta chains below, sequenced in a study of technical replicates of blood from four donors. TCRdb's table, derived via immunoSEQ multiplex PCR, lists solely in-frame clones and lacks some. The sample shows fewer than 20,000 clones, roughly four fifths of them seen only once. Source material: PBMCs. The receptors were sampled from a human donor in good health. Some clones in this sample may be carry-over from other donors' samples.

The count of this clone is one. The rearrangement joins TRBV5-6 to TRBJ1-4, with TRBD1 matching 9 bases. The CDR3 totals 14 residues. V dropped 4 bases and J dropped 7; count of bases not matched to a gene: 5. Germline V gives CDR1 SGHDT, CDR2 YYEEEE. The CDR3 DNA follows: TGTGCCAGCAGCGGGGGGACAGGGTCTGAAAAACTGTTTTTT. Its protein product is CASSGGTGSEKLFF.

This clone was observed a handful of times. This chain links TRBV5-4 with TRBJ1-1; a possible D gene is TRBD1 (5 bases). V was clipped by 0 bases and J by 5 bases, with 8 bases between them. Germline loops: CDR1 SGHNT, CDR2 YYREEE (reference sequence). The CDR3 loop spans 13 amino acids. CDR3 in DNA: TGTGCCAGCAGCTTGGAAAAGGGGACTGAAGCTTTCTTT. The encoded protein is CASSLEKGTEAFF.

The rearrangement joins TRBV27 to TRBJ2-3, with 9 bases aligning to TRBD1. V lost 5 bases and J lost 1; bases outside the gene matches: 10. This CDR3 is 17 amino acids long. Germline V lookup: CDR1 MNHEY, CDR2 SMNVEV (reference sequence). CDR3 coding DNA: TGTGCCAGCAGTATCCGAACAGGGGGCGCGCGCACAGATACGCAGTATTTT. It is translated as CASSIRTGGARTDTQYF.

This chain uses TRBV2 with TRBJ2-3; no reliable D call. Germline values: CDR1 SNHLY, CDR2 FYNNEI. The CDR3 consists of 13 residues. With 7 bases removed from V and 6 bases from J, the gap between germline ends came to 14 bases. The chain's CDR3 is CASMLRLSDTQYF. CDR3 coding DNA: TGTGCCAGCATGTTGCGGCTCAGCGATACGCAGTATTTT.

This clone was counted between two and nine times. This rearrangement joins TRBV13 to TRBJ1-1; D gene unclear. The CDR3 consists of 13 residues. Germline lookup yields CDR1 PRHDT and CDR2 FYEKMQ (reference sequence). V dropped 3 bases and J dropped 6 bases, with 11 bases sitting between them. The CDR3: CASSLTYKSEAFF. CDR3 bases: TGTGCCAGCAGCTTGACTTATAAATCTGAAGCTTTCTTT. The full variable domain, rest sourced from reference TRBV13 and TRBJ1-1, is AAGVIQSPRHLIKEKRETATLKCYPIPRHDTVYWYQQGPGQDPQFLISFYEKMQSDKGSIPDRFSAQQFSDYHSELNMSSLELGDSALYFCASSLTYKSEAFFGQGTRLTVV.

This CDR3 is CASSLMQTEDWSGGNQPQHF. In nucleotides, the CDR3 is TGTGCCAGCTCACTGATGCAGACGGAAGATTGGTCGGGGGGGAATCAGCCCCAGCATTTT. The chain is built from TRBV18 and TRBJ1-5; D perhaps matches TRBD1 (5 bases). The ends were cut back, 4 bases at V and 4 bases at J, with 29 bases in the middle. The CDR3 runs to 20 residues. The germline V gene encodes CDR1 KGHSH and CDR2 LQKENI.

This chain links TRBV9 with TRBJ1-2; TRBD1 agrees at 12 bases. V gave up 0 bases and J gave up 8 bases; unmatched junction bases: 5. Germline loops: CDR1 SGDLS, CDR2 YYNGEE. The CDR3 covers 15 residues. For the CDR3, the DNA is TGTGCCAGCAGCGTAGGGGGACAGGGGGCGAAAGGCTACACCTTC. Translated, it gives CASSVGGQGAKGYTF.

The chain is built from TRBV7-8 and TRBJ1-3; 8 bases are shared with TRBD1. This CDR3 is built from 17 residues. J gave up 0 bases and V 5 bases, and 9 bases lay outside the gene matches. CDR1 and CDR2 from the germline V gene are SGHVS and FQNEAQ. Written as DNA, the CDR3 is TGTGCCAGCAGCCCTGGGACAGGCCTCCTCTCTGGAAACACCATATATTTT. Translating gives CASSPGTGLLSGNTIYF.

The rearrangement uses TRBV5-1 and TRBJ2-1; perhaps TRBD1 as D (6 bases). Germline V lookup: CDR1 SGHRS, CDR2 YFSETQ. There are 16 residues in the CDR3. V was clipped by 4 bases and J by 0 bases, with 14 bases between them. CDR3 region: CASSPRGSSSYNEQFF. CDR3 coding DNA: TGCGCCAGCAGCCCGAGGGGGTCTAGCTCCTACAATGAGCAGTTCTTC. Together with reference TRBV5-1 and TRBJ2-1, the CDR3 gives the full variable domain: KAGVTQTPRYLIKTRGQQVTLSCSPISGHRSVSWYQQTPGQGLQFLFEYFSETQRNKGNFPGRFSGRQFSNSRSEMNVSTLELGDSALYLCASSPRGSSSYNEQFFGPGTRLTVL.

This chain uses TRBV6-6 with TRBJ2-1, with D possibly matching TRBD1 (5 bases). The CDR3 consists of 11 residues. The germline V and J ends were trimmed by 7 bases and 10 bases, with 11 bases remaining between them. Germline V gene lookup returns CDR1 MNHNY and CDR2 SVGAGI (reference sequence). In DNA, the CDR3 is TGTGCCAGCAAACACAACAGGGAGCAGTTCTTC. It codes for CASKHNREQFF.

The table lists this clone with a count of one. The chain has TRBV15 and TRBJ2-2; the D is unclear. The CDR3 has 13 residues. Per the germline V gene, CDR1 is LNHNV and CDR2 is YYDKDF (reference sequence). Between the trimmed V and J ends, which lost 0 bases and 15 bases, there was a span of 14 bases. The CDR3 DNA sequence: TGTGCCACCAGCAGAGAGGTTTATGAGTTCTTGTTTTTT. The encoded protein is CATSREVYEFLFF.

This sequence joins TRBV10-3 and TRBJ2-7, with D possibly being TRBD2 (7 bases). This CDR3 comprises 17 residues. V was shortened by 4 bases and J by 0 bases, with 19 bases between the two germline ends. Germline V gives CDR1 ENHRY, CDR2 SYGVKD. In nucleotides, the CDR3 is TGTGCCATCAGTGCCTCCCCAAAGGGGGAGGGCTCCTACGAGCAGTACTTC. Its translation: CAISASPKGEGSYEQYF.

CDR3 loop: CASSYPSGGGEDEQFF. The CDR3, as DNA: TGTGCCAGCAGTTATCCGAGCGGAGGGGGGGAGGATGAGCAGTTCTTC. V usage is TRBV6-5 and J usage is TRBJ2-1; TRBD2 might be the D (7 bases). The V end lost 3 bases, the J end lost 8 bases, and 20 bases lay between the germline ends. Looked up from germline, CDR1 is MNHEY and CDR2 is SVGAGI. This CDR3 region has 16 residues.

V is TRBV5-1 and J is TRBJ2-5; 8 bases align to TRBD2. V lost 5 bases, J lost 4 bases, and 10 bases stayed unmatched. The CDR3 totals 15 residues. CDR1 is SGHRS, CDR2 YFSETQ, per germline. CDR3 protein: CASSTTAGVRETQYF. The CDR3 nucleotides read TGCGCCAGCAGTACAACAGCGGGAGTGAGAGAGACCCAGTACTTC.

The genes are TRBV7-2 and TRBJ2-7, with 12 bases matching TRBD2. In germline, CDR1 is SGHTA, CDR2 FQGNSA. V shed 4 bases, J shed 7 bases, and the junction held 8 bases outside the gene matches. CDR3 size: 15 residues. CDR3 loop: CASSSRLAGVQEQYF. The CDR3, as DNA: TGTGCCAGCAGCTCCAGACTAGCGGGAGTGCAGGAGCAGTACTTC.

This chain joins TRBV5-6 and TRBJ1-2; D unclear. This CDR3 has 15 residues. V lost 2 bases to trimming and J lost 4 bases, with 15 bases between them. Germline V CDR1 and CDR2: SGHDT, YYEEEE. The CDR3 DNA reads TGTGCCAGCAGCTTAGACTCGGCGGCGGGCTATGGCTACACCTTC. Translated: CASSLDSAAGYGYTF. The variable domain in full, with the rest retrieved from reference TRBV5-6 and TRBJ1-2, is DAGVTQSPTHLIKTRGQQVTLRCSPKSGHDTVSWYQQALGQGPQFIFQYYEEEERQRGNFPDRFSGHQFPNYSSELNVNALLLGDSALYLCASSLDSAAGYGYTFGSGTRLTVV.

The chain is built from TRBV6-6 and TRBJ2-2, with a weak D call TRBD2 (5 bases). Germline CDR1 is MNHNY and CDR2 is SVGAGI (reference sequence). V shed 2 bases and J shed 8 bases, with 9 bases lying between them. CDR3 length: 13 amino acids. This CDR3 reads CASSYGTRGELFF. The CDR3 DNA is TGTGCCAGCAGTTACGGAACTAGAGGGGAGCTGTTTTTT.

The chain couples TRBV7-9 to TRBJ1-1; 9 positions match TRBD1. With 5 bases clipped from V and 7 bases from J, the junction kept 20 bases outside the gene matches. This CDR3 has 18 amino acids. Germline CDR1 is SEHNR and CDR2 is FQNEAQ (reference sequence). CDR3 region: CASSRKRTGGDRFVEAFF. The CDR3, as DNA: TGTGCCAGCAGCCGAAAAAGAACAGGGGGCGATAGGTTCGTTGAAGCTTTCTTT.

The chain couples TRBV30 to TRBJ1-3, with D perhaps matching TRBD1 (5 bases). Germline loops: CDR1 GTSNPN, CDR2 SVGIG (reference sequence). The CDR3 length is 14 residues. Trimming removed 1 base from V and 4 bases from J, with 11 bases in between. CDR3 region: CAWSDGGEGNTIYF. Here the CDR3 DNA reads TGTGCCTGGAGTGATGGGGGGGAAGGAAACACCATATATTTT.

This clone showed up just a few times. The chain uses TRBV5-6 and TRBJ1-2, with D possibly being TRBD1 (6 bases). Trimming shortened V by 1 base and J by 7 bases, and 23 bases separated the two germline ends. Germline CDR1 reads SGHDT; CDR2 reads YYEEEE. The CDR3 length is 17 residues. The CDR3 loop reads CASSLSGRGRGVSGYTF. CDR3 DNA: TGTGCCAGCAGCTTGTCGGGTCGGGGCAGGGGAGTATCTGGCTACACCTTC. The full variable domain, rest sourced from reference TRBV5-6 and TRBJ1-2, is DAGVTQSPTHLIKTRGQQVTLRCSPKSGHDTVSWYQQALGQGPQFIFQYYEEEERQRGNFPDRFSGHQFPNYSSELNVNALLLGDSALYLCASSLSGRGRGVSGYTFGSGTRLTVV.

The V call is TRBV7-6, the J call TRBJ2-2; D is possibly TRBD2 (5 bases). Germline V gives CDR1 SGHVS, CDR2 FNYEAQ. This CDR3 is built from 13 residues. V lost 0 bases and J 6 bases, leaving 5 bases between the germline ends. CDR3 DNA: TGTGCCAGCAGCTTAGCCGGGGCCGGGGAGCTGTTTTTT. Translation: CASSLAGAGELFF.

This clone was seen once. V gene TRBV5-1 combines with J gene TRBJ2-3; possibly TRBD2 for D (6 bases). Germline V lookup: CDR1 SGHRS, CDR2 YFSETQ. This CDR3 is built from 16 residues. V gave up 0 bases and J gave up 4 bases, with 15 bases separating them. The DNA for the CDR3 is TGCGCCAGCAGCTTGGCTTGGCGGGACGGCCCAGATACGCAGTATTTT. Translation: CASSLAWRDGPDTQYF.

This rearrangement joins TRBV5-8 to TRBJ2-5; D is uncertain. V was shortened by 4 bases and J by 5 bases, with 18 bases between the two germline ends. The CDR3 contains 15 residues. Germline CDR1 reads SGHTS; CDR2 reads YDEGEE. CDR3 sequence: CASSPRLRSEETQYF. Written as DNA, the CDR3 is TGTGCCAGCAGCCCGCGTTTAAGGTCGGAGGAGACCCAGTACTTC.

J is TRBJ2-1 and V is TRBV11-2; 14 positions agree with TRBD2. J lost 6 bases, V lost 5 bases, and 3 bases had no gene match. The CDR3 spans 15 residues. Germline V gives CDR1 SGHAT, CDR2 FQNNGV. The CDR3 DNA reads TGTGCCAGCAGCCCGGGACTAGCGGGAGCCAATGAGCAGTTCTTC. Its protein product is CASSPGLAGANEQFF.

This rearrangement joins TRBV27 to TRBJ1-1; TRBD1 matches 8 bases. V shed 3 bases and J 4 bases; nucleotides not matched to a gene: 7. This CDR3 is built from 15 residues. The V gene's germline CDR1 is MNHEY and CDR2 SMNVEV (reference sequence). The CDR3 DNA sequence: TGTGCCAGCAGTTTTGTACAGGGGGTAAGCACTGAAGCTTTCTTT. Translating gives CASSFVQGVSTEAFF.

CDR3 nucleotide sequence: TGCGCCAGCAGCCCCGGACAGGGTGTGTATACCGGGGAGCTGTTTTTT. This gives the protein CASSPGQGVYTGELFF. The J gene is TRBJ2-2, the V gene TRBV5-1; 8 nucleotides match TRBD1. The junction had 10 bases not matched to a gene; V was cut back by 4 bases and J by 5 bases. Germline values: CDR1 SGHRS, CDR2 YFSETQ. The CDR3 contains 16 residues. The full variable domain, completed using reference TRBV5-1 and TRBJ2-2, is KAGVTQTPRYLIKTRGQQVTLSCSPISGHRSVSWYQQTPGQGLQFLFEYFSETQRNKGNFPGRFSGRQFSNSRSEMNVSTLELGDSALYLCASSPGQGVYTGELFFGEGSRLTVL.

This chain links TRBV25-1 with TRBJ2-2; the match to TRBD1 covers 7 bases. The V segment lost 5 bases and the J segment 4 bases; nucleotides outside the gene matches: 4. Germline V lookup: CDR1 MGHDK, CDR2 SYGVNS. This CDR3 comprises 14 residues. The chain's CDR3 is CASSKGGFTGELFF. DNA of the CDR3: TGTGCCAGCAGTAAAGGGGGCTTCACCGGGGAGCTGTTTTTT.